This T cell receptor (beta chain) was sequenced during a study of cytomegalovirus exposure and HLA in healthy donors. Findings and limits, study-wide: A link between a missense DCLRE1C variant and TCR beta V- and J-gene trimming emerged from a later analysis. Accounts indicate the classifier identified cytomegalovirus status with strong specificity and sensitivity.

The germline V and J ends were trimmed by 5 bases and 7 bases, with 12 bases remaining between them. Germline V lookup: CDR1 MRHNA, CDR2 SNTAGT. This CDR3 contains 14 residues. Points on this clone: What it binds is not known.

The PCR ran on 60 Vbeta and 13 Jbeta primers. Only in-frame clones appear in the TCRdb table, and some are missing; sequencing was by immunoSEQ multiplex PCR. This sample's clone table lists 35,000 to 50,000 clones. The specimen sequenced was PBMCs. The TCR originated in a woman in her twenties or thirties in good health and CMV-seropositive. This chain links TRBV6-4 with TRBJ1-6, with no clear D. The chain's CDR3 is CASSTNGKNSPLHF. The CDR3 DNA reads as TGTGCCAGCAGTACCAACGGGAAGAATTCACCCCTCCACTTT.